The 14 T cell receptor beta chains presented below share a single source sample, sequenced in a study of shared clonotypes between healthy human individuals. Sequenced by immunoSEQ multiplex PCR; TCRdb stores in-frame clones only, minus some. The sample records 530,000 or so clones, 60% to 80% being singletons. Sequencing was done on a sample of PBMCs. The receptors were sampled from a woman in her thirties or forties in good health. Some clones in this sample may be carry-over from other donors' samples.

V usage is TRBV5-1 and J usage is TRBJ2-1, with D possibly being TRBD2 (5 bases). The CDR3 is 14 amino acids. The germline gives CDR1 SGHRS, CDR2 YFSETQ. V dropped 3 bases and J dropped 6 bases, with 13 bases sitting between them. The DNA for the CDR3 is TGCGCCAGCAGCTGGTTCCTAGCCGCCAATGAGCAGTTCTTC. As protein: CASSWFLAANEQFF.

This clone was counted only a few times. CDR3 DNA sequence: TGTGCCAGCAGGGGGACAGCCCAAGAGACCCAGTACTTC. Translated, it gives CASRGTAQETQYF. The chain recombines TRBV28 with TRBJ2-5; 7 bases map to TRBD1. The V gene end was trimmed by 6 bases and the J gene end by 1 base; junction bases not matched to a gene: 2. This CDR3 is built from 13 residues. Germline assignment: CDR1 MDHEN and CDR2 SYDVKM.

The V and J genes are TRBV28 and TRBJ2-7; tentatively, D is TRBD1 or TRBD2 (5 bases each). Trimming took 7 bases from V and 2 from J, leaving 6 bases between them. The germline V gene encodes CDR1 MDHEN and CDR2 SYDVKM. The CDR3 contains 11 residues. CDR3 region: CASMGPYEQYF. The CDR3, as DNA: TGTGCCAGCATGGGACCCTACGAGCAGTACTTC.

Turning to this clone: Additional DNA sequences in this sample encode the identical CDR3. The CDR3: CASSLAGSGANVLTF. The CDR3 nucleotides are TGCGCCAGCAGCTTGGCGGGCTCTGGGGCCAACGTCCTGACTTTC. The chain couples TRBV5-1 to TRBJ2-6; D is unclear. CDR1 and CDR2 (germline): SGHRS, YFSETQ. Trimming pared 0 bases from V and 0 bases from J, leaving 4 bases between. The CDR3 is 15 amino acids.

The genes are TRBV18 and TRBJ2-1; D is unclear. Germline loops: CDR1 KGHSH, CDR2 LQKENI. CDR3 length: 14 residues. Trimming shortened V by 6 bases and J by 3 bases, and 12 bases separated the two germline ends. CDR3 sequence: CASSETTIYNEQFF. The CDR3 nucleotides read TGTGCCAGCTCGGAGACGACCATCTACAATGAGCAGTTCTTC. Full variable domain (remainder filled in from reference TRBV18 and TRBJ2-1): NAGVMQNPRHLVRRRGQEARLRCSPMKGHSHVYWYRQLPEEGLKFMVYLQKENIIDESGMPKERFSAEFPKEGPSILRIQQVVRGDSAAYFCASSETTIYNEQFFGPGTRLTVL.

The chain combines TRBV30 with TRBJ1-1; D unclear. Germline CDR1 reads GTSNPN; CDR2 reads SVGIG (reference sequence). The ends were cut back, 0 bases at V and 0 bases at J, with 5 bases in the middle. The CDR3 sequence is 13 residues long. The CDR3 DNA reads TGTGCCTGGAGTGTTTTGATGAACACTGAAGCTTTCTTT. Translated, it gives CAWSVLMNTEAFF.

This clone has a handful of counts. The J gene is TRBJ2-1, the V gene TRBV13; D is perhaps TRBD1 or TRBD2 (6 bases each). CDR1 PRHDT and CDR2 FYEKMQ come from the germline V gene (reference sequence). The CDR3 totals 16 residues. Trimming shortened V by 3 bases and J by 2 bases, and 14 bases separated the two germline ends. The CDR3 protein is CASSLGGRTAYNEQFF. The CDR3 bases are TGTGCCAGCAGCTTGGGGGGACGGACAGCCTACAATGAGCAGTTCTTC.

The CDR3 is CASRPDPDDGKLFF. CDR3 nucleotides: TGTGCCAGCAGACCAGACCCCGATGACGGAAAACTGTTTTTT. This chain connects TRBV6-4 to TRBJ1-4; D uncertain. V shed 6 bases and J shed 10 bases, with 18 bases lying between them. In germline, CDR1 is MRHNA, CDR2 SNTAGT. This CDR3 comprises 14 residues.

This chain uses TRBV5-1 with TRBJ1-1; 7 nucleotides line up with TRBD1. The CDR3 totals 15 residues. The trim removed 2 bases at V and 2 bases at J, leaving 6 bases unmatched. Per germline, CDR1 SGHRS and CDR2 YFSETQ. The CDR3 DNA follows: TGCGCCAGCAGCTTCCTGACAGGGAGCAACACTGAAGCTTTCTTT. This codes for CASSFLTGSNTEAFF.

The gene calls are TRBV19 and TRBJ2-5; no clear D gene. The CDR3 runs to 13 residues. V lost 2 bases and J lost 3, with 7 bases in between. Germline values: CDR1 LNHDA, CDR2 SQIVND (reference sequence). The CDR3 protein is CASSISLKETQYF. For the CDR3, the DNA is TGTGCCAGTAGTATAAGCTTAAAAGAGACCCAGTACTTC.

Only one count was recorded for this clone. J is TRBJ2-1 and V is TRBV25-1; 10 nucleotides align to TRBD2. CDR1 and CDR2 from the germline V gene are MGHDK and SYGVNS. CDR3 length: 15 residues. V dropped 6 bases and J dropped 10; count of bases not matched to a gene: 12. CDR3 DNA: TGTGCCAGCAGCCCTGGCAGCGGGAGGGAGGAGGAGCAGTTCTTC. Translating it yields CASSPGSGREEEQFF.

The chain uses TRBV10-1 and TRBJ2-1, with a possible D match to TRBD2 (5 bases). The V end lost 5 bases, the J end lost 8 bases, and 25 bases lay between the germline ends. This CDR3 contains 17 residues. CDR1 is WNHNN, CDR2 SYGVQD, per germline (reference sequence). Here the CDR3 reads CASSPPRGFGRDHEQFF. The CDR3, as DNA: TGCGCCAGCAGTCCACCCCGCGGGTTTGGGCGCGATCATGAGCAGTTCTTC.

The rearrangement joins TRBV5-4 to TRBJ2-2; 9 bases are shared with TRBD2. The CDR3 runs 15 residues. J was trimmed by 8 bases and V by 4 bases; bases with no gene match: 9. Germline values: CDR1 SGHNT, CDR2 YYREEE (reference sequence). For the CDR3, the DNA is TGTGCCAGCAGCCTGGCGGGAGGGCCGGGGGGGGAGCTGTTTTTT. It is translated as CASSLAGGPGGELFF.

V usage is TRBV6-6 and J usage is TRBJ2-3; D is undetermined. The V gene's germline CDR1 is MNHNY and CDR2 SVGAGI (reference sequence). Trimming took off 6 bases at V and 2 bases at J, with 9 bases between the two ends. The length of the CDR3 is 13 residues. This chain's CDR3 is CASRPPPTDTQYF. The CDR3 bases are TGTGCCAGCAGGCCGCCCCCCACAGATACGCAGTATTTT.